The 8 T cell receptor beta chains given below trace back to one sample, sequenced in a study of CXCR3-negative and CXCR3-positive naive CD8 T cells. Through 5' RACE with UMI labels, the TRB cDNA libraries were prepared. TCRdb reanalyzed the 5' RACE reads, giving one entry per CDR3 protein sequence and no DNA. The sample table sets out about 39,000 distinct CDR3 sequences. The sequenced sample consisted of naive CXCR3- CD8+ T cells from blood. Subset defined: CD45RO-CCR7+CD27+CD95- naive CD8+ T cells lacking CXCR3 (TNR3-). The source of these receptors is a human donor in good health. Some clones in this sample may be carry-over from other donors' samples.

The chain is built from TRBV5-1 and TRBJ2-3; there is no DNA to check the TCRdb D call of TRBD1. The CDR3 has 16 residues. Germline lookup yields CDR1 SGHRS and CDR2 YFSETQ. This CDR3 is CASSPPHGTTTDTQYF. The entire variable domain, with the rest obtained from reference TRBV5-1 and TRBJ2-3, is as follows: KAGVTQTPRYLIKTRGQQVTLSCSPISGHRSVSWYQQTPGQGLQFLFEYFSETQRNKGNFPGRFSGRQFSNSRSEMNVSTLELGDSALYLCASSPPHGTTTDTQYFGPGTRLTVL.

The gene calls are TRBV5-1 and TRBJ2-5; without DNA, the TCRdb call of TRBD2 cannot be checked. CDR1 SGHRS and CDR2 YFSETQ come from the germline V gene. The CDR3 is 19 amino acids. CDR3 sequence: CASSPQRGDPLGGQETQYF.

The CDR3 sequence is CASSPRPKGTDETQYF. This chain connects TRBV27 to TRBJ2-5; TCRdb outputs TRBD1, but without DNA this stays unchecked. The germline CDR1 and CDR2 sequences are MNHEY and SMNVEV (reference sequence). The CDR3 is 16 amino acids.

The J gene is TRBJ2-1, the V gene TRBV7-9; TCRdb picks TRBD2, but there is no DNA to check that call. CDR3 length: 16 residues. The germline V gene has CDR1 SEHNR and CDR2 FQNEAQ (reference sequence). CDR3 sequence reads: CASSEPLRIVYNEQFF.

The V gene is TRBV7-9, the J gene TRBJ2-7; with no DNA, the TCRdb D assignment of TRBD2 cannot be verified. The CDR3 sequence is 17 residues long. Germline-derived CDR1 and CDR2 are SEHNR and FQNEAQ (reference sequence). The CDR3 here is CASSPSSPAGGQNEQYF.

This sequence joins TRBV7-2 and TRBJ2-7; the D call of TRBD1 rests on TCRdb alone, since no DNA is present to check it. The CDR3 is 12 amino acids. Germline assignment: CDR1 SGHTA and CDR2 FQGNSA. The CDR3 sequence: CASSLRGYEQYF.

The chain is built from TRBV10-1 and TRBJ1-1. The CDR3 extends over 14 amino acids. The germline gives CDR1 WNHNN, CDR2 SYGVQD (reference sequence). The CDR3 here is CASSESDIVTEAFF.

V usage is TRBV12-3 or TRBV12-4 and J usage is TRBJ1-5; TCRdb returns TRBD1, unconfirmable since there is no DNA. The CDR3 spans 19 residues. This CDR3 reads CASSLGLGLDRESYQPQHF.